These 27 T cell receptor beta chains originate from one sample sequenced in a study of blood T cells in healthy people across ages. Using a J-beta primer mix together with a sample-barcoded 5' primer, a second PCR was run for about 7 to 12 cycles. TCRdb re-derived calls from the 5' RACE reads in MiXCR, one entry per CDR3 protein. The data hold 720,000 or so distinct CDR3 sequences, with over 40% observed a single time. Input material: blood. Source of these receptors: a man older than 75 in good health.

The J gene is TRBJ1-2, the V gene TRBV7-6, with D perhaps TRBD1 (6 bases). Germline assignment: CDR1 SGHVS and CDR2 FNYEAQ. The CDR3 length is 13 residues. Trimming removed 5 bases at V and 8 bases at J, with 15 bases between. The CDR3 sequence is CASSQRAGEGYTF. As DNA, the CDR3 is TGTGCCAGCAGCCAACGGGCAGGGGAAGGCTACACCTTC.

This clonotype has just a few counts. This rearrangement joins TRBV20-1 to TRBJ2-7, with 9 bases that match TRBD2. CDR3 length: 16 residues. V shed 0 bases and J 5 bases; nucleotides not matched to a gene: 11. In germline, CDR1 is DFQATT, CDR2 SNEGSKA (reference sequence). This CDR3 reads CSARDPLAGRTNEQYF. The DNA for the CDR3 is TGCAGTGCTAGAGATCCCCTAGCGGGGAGGACGAACGAGCAGTACTTC.

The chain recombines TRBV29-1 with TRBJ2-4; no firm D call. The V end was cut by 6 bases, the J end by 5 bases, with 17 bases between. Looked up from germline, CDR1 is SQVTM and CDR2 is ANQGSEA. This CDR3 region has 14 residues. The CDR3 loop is CSVEVRKDENIQYF. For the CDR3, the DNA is TGCAGCGTCGAGGTTAGAAAGGACGAAAACATTCAGTACTTC.

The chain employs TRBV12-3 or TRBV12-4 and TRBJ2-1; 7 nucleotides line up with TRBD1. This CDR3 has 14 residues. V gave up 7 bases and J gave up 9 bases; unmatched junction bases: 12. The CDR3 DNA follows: TGTGCCAGCACCCAAGGACAGGTACGGAGTGAGCAGTTCTTC. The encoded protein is CASTQGQVRSEQFF.

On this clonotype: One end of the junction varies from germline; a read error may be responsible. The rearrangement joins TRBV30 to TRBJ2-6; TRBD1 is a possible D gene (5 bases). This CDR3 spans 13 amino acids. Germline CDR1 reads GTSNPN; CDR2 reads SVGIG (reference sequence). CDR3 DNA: TGTGCCCAGGGTACTGTGGGCGCCAACGTCCCGACTTTC. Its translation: CAQGTVGANVPTF.

For the CDR3, the DNA is TGTGCCAGCAGCGCTAGTAGCAATCAGCCCCAGCATTTT. This gives the protein CASSASSNQPQHF. This chain joins TRBV7-2 and TRBJ1-5; D not resolved. This CDR3 has 13 amino acids. Germline loops: CDR1 SGHTA, CDR2 FQGNSA. V gave up 5 bases and J gave up 0 bases, with 5 bases separating them.

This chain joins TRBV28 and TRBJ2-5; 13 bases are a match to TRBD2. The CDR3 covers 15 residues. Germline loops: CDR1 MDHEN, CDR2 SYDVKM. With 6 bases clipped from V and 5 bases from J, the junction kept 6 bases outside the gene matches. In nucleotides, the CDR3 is TGTGCCAGCAGCCGGACTAGCGGGAGACACGAGACCCAGTACTTC. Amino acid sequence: CASSRTSGRHETQYF.

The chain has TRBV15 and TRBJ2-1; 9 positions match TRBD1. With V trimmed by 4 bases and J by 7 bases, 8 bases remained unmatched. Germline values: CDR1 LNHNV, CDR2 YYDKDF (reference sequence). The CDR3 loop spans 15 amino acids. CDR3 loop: CATSTPGQGRNEQFF. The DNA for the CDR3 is TGTGCCACCAGCACACCGGGACAGGGAAGAAATGAGCAGTTCTTC.

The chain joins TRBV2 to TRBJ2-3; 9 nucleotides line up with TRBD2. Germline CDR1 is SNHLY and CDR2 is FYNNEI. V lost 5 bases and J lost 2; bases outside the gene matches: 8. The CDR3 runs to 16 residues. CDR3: CASSRRLAETTDTQYF. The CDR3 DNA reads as TGTGCCAGCAGTCGTAGACTAGCGGAGACCACAGATACGCAGTATTTT.

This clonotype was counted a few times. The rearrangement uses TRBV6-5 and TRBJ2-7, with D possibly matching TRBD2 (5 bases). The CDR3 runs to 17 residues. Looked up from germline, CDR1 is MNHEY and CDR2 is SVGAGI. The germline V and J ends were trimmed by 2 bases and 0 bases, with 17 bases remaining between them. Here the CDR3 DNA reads TGTGCCAGCAGTTACCGAATGGACTCCCTTTACTCCTACGAGCAGTACTTC. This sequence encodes CASSYRMDSLYSYEQYF.

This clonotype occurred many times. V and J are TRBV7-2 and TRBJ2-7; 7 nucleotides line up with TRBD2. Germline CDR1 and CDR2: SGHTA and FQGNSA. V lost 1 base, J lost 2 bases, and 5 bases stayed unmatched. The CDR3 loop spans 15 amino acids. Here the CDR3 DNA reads TGTGCCAGCAGCTTAGATGGCGGGAGAACCTACGAGCAGTACTTC. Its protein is CASSLDGGRTYEQYF.

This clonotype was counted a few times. CDR3: CASSLDLATDTQYF. The CDR3 bases are TGTGCCAGCAGCTTAGACCTAGCAACAGATACGCAGTATTTT. The chain links TRBV13 to TRBJ2-3; D is possibly TRBD2 (5 bases). Germline CDR1 is PRHDT and CDR2 is FYEKMQ (reference sequence). The germline V and J ends were trimmed by 1 base and 3 bases, with 8 bases remaining between them. The CDR3 totals 14 residues.

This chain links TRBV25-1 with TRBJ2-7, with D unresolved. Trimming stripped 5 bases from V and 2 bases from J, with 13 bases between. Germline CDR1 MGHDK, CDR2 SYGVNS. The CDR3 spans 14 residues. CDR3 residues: CASSRALAAYEQYF. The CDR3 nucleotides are TGTGCCAGCAGTAGGGCCTTGGCGGCCTACGAGCAGTACTTC.

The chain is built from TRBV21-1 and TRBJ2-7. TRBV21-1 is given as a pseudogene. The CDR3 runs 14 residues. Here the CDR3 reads CASSKGFEAYEQYF. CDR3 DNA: TGTGCCAGCAGCAAAGGATTTGAAGCCTACGAGCAGTACTTC.

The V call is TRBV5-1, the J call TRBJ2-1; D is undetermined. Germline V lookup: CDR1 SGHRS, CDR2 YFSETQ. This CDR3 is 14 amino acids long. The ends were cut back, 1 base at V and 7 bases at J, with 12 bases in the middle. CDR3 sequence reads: CASSLPWGTNEQFF. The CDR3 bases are TGCGCCAGCAGCTTGCCATGGGGTACGAATGAGCAGTTCTTC.

Here the CDR3 reads CASSAQGAGANVLTF. DNA of the CDR3: TGTGCCAGCAGTGCCCAGGGGGCTGGGGCCAACGTCCTGACTTTC. The chain employs TRBV27 and TRBJ2-6; 7 bases align to TRBD1. This CDR3 has 15 amino acids. Trimming took 5 bases from V and 2 from J; bases not matched to a gene: 3. The V gene's germline CDR1 is MNHEY and CDR2 SMNVEV (reference sequence).

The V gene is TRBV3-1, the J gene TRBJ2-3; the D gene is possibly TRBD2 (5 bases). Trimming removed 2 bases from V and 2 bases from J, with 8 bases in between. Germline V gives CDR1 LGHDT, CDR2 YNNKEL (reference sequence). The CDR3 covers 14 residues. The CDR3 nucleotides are TGTGCCAGCAGCCAAACGGACTTCACAGATACGCAGTATTTT. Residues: CASSQTDFTDTQYF.

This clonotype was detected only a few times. CDR3 amino acids: CASRFDRGSGEQFF. The DNA of the CDR3 is TGTGCCAGCAGGTTCGACAGGGGATCCGGTGAGCAGTTCTTC. The genes are TRBV6-1 and TRBJ2-1, with 8 bases identical to TRBD1. V was pared by 6 bases and J by 9 bases, with 10 bases of the junction left unmatched. Germline loops: CDR1 MNHNS, CDR2 SASEGT. This CDR3 spans 14 amino acids.

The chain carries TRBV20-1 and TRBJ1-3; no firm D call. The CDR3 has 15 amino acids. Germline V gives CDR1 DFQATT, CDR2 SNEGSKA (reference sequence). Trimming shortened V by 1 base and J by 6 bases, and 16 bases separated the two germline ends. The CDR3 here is CSARGLVGLANTIYF. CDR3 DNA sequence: TGCAGTGCTAGAGGCTTAGTCGGTCTAGCAAACACCATATATTTT.

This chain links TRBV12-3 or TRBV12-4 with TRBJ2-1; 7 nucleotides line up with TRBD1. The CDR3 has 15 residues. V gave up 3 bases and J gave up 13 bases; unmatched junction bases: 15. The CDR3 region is CASSFIGGFQETQFF. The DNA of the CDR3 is TGTGCCAGCAGTTTCATAGGGGGCTTCCAAGAGACCCAGTTCTTC.

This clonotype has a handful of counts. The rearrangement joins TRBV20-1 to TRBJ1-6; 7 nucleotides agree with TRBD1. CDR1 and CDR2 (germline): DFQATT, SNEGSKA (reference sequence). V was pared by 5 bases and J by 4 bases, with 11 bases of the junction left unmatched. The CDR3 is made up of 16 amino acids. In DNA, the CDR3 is TGCAGTGCTGCCGTGGAGCCAGGGGGTTATAATTCACCCCTCCACTTT. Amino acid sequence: CSAAVEPGGYNSPLHF.

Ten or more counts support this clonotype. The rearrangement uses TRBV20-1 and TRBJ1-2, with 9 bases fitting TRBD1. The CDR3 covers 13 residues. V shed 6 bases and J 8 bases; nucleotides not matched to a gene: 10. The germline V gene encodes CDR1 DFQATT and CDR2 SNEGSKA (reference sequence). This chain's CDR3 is CSAGPGQGNGYTF. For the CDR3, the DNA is TGCAGTGCAGGTCCGGGACAGGGCAACGGCTACACCTTC.

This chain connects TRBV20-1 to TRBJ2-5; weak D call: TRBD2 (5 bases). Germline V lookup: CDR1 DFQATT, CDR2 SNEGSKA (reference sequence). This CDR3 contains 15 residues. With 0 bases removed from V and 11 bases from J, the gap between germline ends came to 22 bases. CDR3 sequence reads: CSARDPGLLYNEQYF. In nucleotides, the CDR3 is TGCAGTGCTAGAGATCCCGGACTCCTTTACAATGAGCAGTACTTC.

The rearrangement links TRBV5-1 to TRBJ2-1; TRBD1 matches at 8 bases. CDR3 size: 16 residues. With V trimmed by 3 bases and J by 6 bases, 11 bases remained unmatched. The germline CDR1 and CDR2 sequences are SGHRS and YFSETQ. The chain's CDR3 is CASSSLRQGAVNEQFF. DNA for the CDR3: TGCGCCAGCAGCTCCCTACGTCAGGGGGCGGTCAATGAGCAGTTCTTC.

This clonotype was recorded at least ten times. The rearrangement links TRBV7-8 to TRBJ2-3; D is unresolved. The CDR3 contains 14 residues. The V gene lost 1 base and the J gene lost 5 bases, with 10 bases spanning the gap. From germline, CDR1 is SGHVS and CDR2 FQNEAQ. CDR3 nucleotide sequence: TGTGCCAGCAGCTTAGTCACGAAAGAAGATACGCAGTATTTT. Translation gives CASSLVTKEDTQYF.

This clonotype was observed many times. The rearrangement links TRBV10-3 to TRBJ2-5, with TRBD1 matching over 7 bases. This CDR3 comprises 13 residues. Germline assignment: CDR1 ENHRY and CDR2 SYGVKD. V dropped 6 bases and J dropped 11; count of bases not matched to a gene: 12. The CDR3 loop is CAIRTGQHNEQYF. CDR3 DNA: TGTGCCATCAGGACGGGACAGCACAATGAGCAGTACTTC.

CDR3 sequence: CASSLGRYDEQYF. The DNA of the CDR3 is TGTGCCAGCAGCTTGGGACGGTACGACGAGCAGTACTTC. The V gene is TRBV3-1, the J gene TRBJ2-7, with D perhaps given as TRBD1 or TRBD2 (5 bases each). Trimming cost V 5 bases and J 5 bases, with 13 bases left between them. Germline CDR1 is LGHDT and CDR2 is YNNKEL (reference sequence). CDR3 length equals 13 residues.